These 14 T cell receptor beta chains were all obtained from the same sample, sequenced in a study of shared clonotypes between healthy human individuals. Data came from immunoSEQ multiplex PCR; TCRdb stores just in-frame clones and leaves some out. Of some 2,500,000 clones listed, over 85% are singletons. Sample: naive CD4+ T cells from PBMCs. Specified subset: CD45RA+ positively selected. These receptor sequences come from a man aged 18 to 30 in good health. Some clones in this sample may be carry-over from other donors' samples.

This sequence joins TRBV15 and TRBJ1-5, with D possibly TRBD1 on 6 matching bases. The V end was cut by 4 bases, the J end by 1 base, with 17 bases between. CDR1 and CDR2 from the germline V gene are LNHNV and YYDKDF (reference sequence). CDR3 length equals 17 residues. CDR3 DNA: TGTGCCACCAGCACAAATACACAGGGCTGGAGCAATCAGCCCCAGCATTTT. Its protein product is CATSTNTQGWSNQPQHF.

The chain recombines TRBV19 with TRBJ2-7; TRBD2 matches at 11 bases. The CDR3 loop spans 13 amino acids. Trimming took 6 bases from V and 3 from J; bases not matched to a gene: 1. Germline V lookup: CDR1 LNHDA, CDR2 SQIVND (reference sequence). The CDR3 DNA reads as TGTGCCAGTAGAGGGACTAGCGGCTACGAGCAGTACTTC. Residues: CASRGTSGYEQYF. Combining the CDR3 with reference TRBV19 and TRBJ2-7 gives the whole variable domain DGGITQSPKYLFRKEGQNVTLSCEQNLNHDAMYWYRQDPGQGLRLIYYSQIVNDFQKGDIAEGYSVSREKKESFPLTVTSAQKNPTAFYLCASRGTSGYEQYFGPGTRLTVT.

The CDR3 protein is CASTGLGLAGGEQYF. As DNA, the CDR3 is TGTGCCAGCACCGGTCTGGGACTAGCGGGAGGTGAGCAGTACTTC. V and J are TRBV27 and TRBJ2-7; 15 bases align to TRBD2. Trimming at V came to 7 bases and at J to 7 bases, leaving 8 bases not matched to a gene. The germline CDR1 and CDR2 sequences are MNHEY and SMNVEV (reference sequence). The CDR3 runs 15 residues.

The chain employs TRBV7-2 and TRBJ2-5; tentative D call: TRBD1 (5 bases). Deletions cut 4 bases from V and 2 bases from J, with 14 bases between. CDR1 and CDR2 from the germline V gene are SGHTA and FQGNSA. The CDR3 runs to 15 residues. CDR3 DNA sequence: TGTGCCAGCAGCTCCCGGATGGGGCGACAAGAGACCCAGTACTTC. Translated, it gives CASSSRMGRQETQYF. The variable domain in full, with the rest retrieved from reference TRBV7-2 and TRBJ2-5, is GAGVSQSPSNKVTEKGKDVELRCDPISGHTALYWYRQSLGQGLEFLIYFQGNSAPDKSGLPSDRFSAERTGGSVSTLTIQRTQQEDSAVYLCASSSRMGRQETQYFGPGTRLLVL.

The chain links TRBV28 to TRBJ1-2, with D possibly being TRBD1 (6 bases). The CDR3 spans 14 residues. Per the germline V gene, CDR1 is MDHEN and CDR2 is SYDVKM. V lost 6 bases and J 3 bases, leaving 14 bases between the germline ends. The CDR3 is CASSGEGGDYGYTF. Here the CDR3 DNA reads TGTGCCAGCAGCGGGGAGGGGGGCGACTATGGCTACACCTTC.

J is TRBJ1-5 and V is TRBV5-8, with D maybe TRBD1 (5 bases). Trimming cost V 2 bases and J 0 bases, with 9 bases left between them. CDR3 length: 15 residues. Germline loops: CDR1 SGHTS, CDR2 YDEGEE. The CDR3 sequence: CASSLRTYSNQPQHF. The CDR3 coding sequence is TGTGCCAGCAGCTTAAGGACATATAGCAATCAGCCCCAGCATTTT.

This CDR3 reads CASSRGLGSNQPQHF. The CDR3 DNA sequence: TGTGCCAGCAGCCGGGGGTTGGGCAGCAATCAGCCCCAGCATTTT. The rearrangement links TRBV9 to TRBJ1-5; a possible D gene is TRBD1 (5 bases). Germline V gene data show CDR1 as SGDLS and CDR2 as YYNGEE. The CDR3 is made up of 15 amino acids. Trimming pared 4 bases from V and 1 base from J, leaving 12 bases between.

The chain has TRBV7-2 and TRBJ1-1; no clear D gene. The CDR3 covers 15 residues. Trimming stripped 2 bases from V and 0 bases from J, with 10 bases between. In germline, CDR1 is SGHTA, CDR2 FQGNSA. CDR3: CASSLWGLMNTEAFF. The CDR3 nucleotides read TGTGCCAGCAGCTTATGGGGTCTCATGAACACTGAAGCTTTCTTT.

The CDR3 sequence is CASSTGQSNQETQYF. In nucleotides, the CDR3 is TGCGCCAGCAGCACCGGACAGAGCAACCAAGAGACCCAGTACTTC. The rearrangement uses TRBV5-1 and TRBJ2-5, with a possible D match to TRBD1 (6 bases). The CDR3 has 15 amino acids. V lost 4 bases to trimming and J lost 0 bases, with 13 bases between them. Germline loops: CDR1 SGHRS, CDR2 YFSETQ.

In its sample, this clone was seen a few times. Other DNA sequences in the same sample also yield this CDR3. This chain connects TRBV5-1 to TRBJ1-1, with unresolved D. This CDR3 region has 13 residues. Germline CDR1 SGHRS, CDR2 YFSETQ. Trimming removed 0 bases from V and 5 bases from J, with 8 bases in between. CDR3 region: CASSLGAGTEAFF. CDR3 DNA sequence: TGCGCCAGCAGCTTGGGGGCCGGGACTGAAGCTTTCTTT.

The chain recombines TRBV11-2 with TRBJ2-5; unclear D gene. Germline values: CDR1 SGHAT, CDR2 FQNNGV. The CDR3 is 14 residues long. The V end lost 0 bases, the J end lost 5 bases, and 10 bases lay between the germline ends. The CDR3 bases are TGTGCCAGCAGCTTAGATTGGTCGGAGGAGACCCAGTACTTC. Its translation: CASSLDWSEETQYF.

This clone showed up just once. The DNA for the CDR3 is TGTGCCAGCAGCTTAATAGGGGACGGACCCCTCCACTTT. Protein product: CASSLIGDGPLHF. The chain combines TRBV7-9 with TRBJ1-6; D is perhaps TRBD1 (5 bases). The CDR3 is made up of 13 amino acids. CDR1 is SEHNR and CDR2 is FQNEAQ in the germline V gene (reference sequence). The V gene lost 2 bases and the J gene lost 12 bases, with 11 bases spanning the gap.

This rearrangement joins TRBV5-4 to TRBJ2-5; no definite D call. Trimming took 7 bases from V and 4 from J, leaving 5 bases between them. Per the germline V gene, CDR1 is SGHNT and CDR2 is YYREEE (reference sequence). The CDR3 contains 10 residues. The CDR3: CASGGETQYF. The CDR3 DNA follows: TGTGCCAGCGGTGGAGAGACCCAGTACTTC.

The chain joins TRBV6-5 to TRBJ1-3; D unclear. The V end lost 7 bases, the J end lost 9 bases, and 19 bases lay between the germline ends. CDR3 size: 14 residues. Germline V gene lookup returns CDR1 MNHEY and CDR2 SVGAGI. CDR3 sequence: CASKPDFTAATIYF. The DNA for the CDR3 is TGTGCCAGCAAGCCCGACTTTACCGCCGCCACCATATATTTT.